This T cell receptor (beta chain) was recovered during a study of beta chain features in type 1 diabetes. At the level of the study: Summed over all samples, the examined sorted cells came to 90 million to 120 million. Study-wide points: Diminished insertions and augmented deletions at VDJ junctions characterized type 1 diabetes patients. Moderately but significantly shorter TCRB CDR3s were found in Type 1 diabetes patients in all four CD4+ subsets.

Sorting with CD45RO/CCR7/CD25/CD127/CD95/CD27 yielded naive, central memory, regulatory and stem-like memory CD4+ cells. Only a few counts were recorded for this clone. What it binds is unknown. An end of the junction does not agree with germline; a read error may underlie this. All of the isolated RNA was reverse transcribed, so expressed TCRB transcripts were sequenced. Read counts averaged approximately 3.3 million for samples of naive, central memory and regulatory T cells. Measured with immunoSEQ multiplex PCR; TCRdb has only the in-frame clones, and not every one. The table records 150,000 to 200,000 clones, 8% to 8.5% of them present only once. Source material: central memory CD4+ T cells from blood. The source is a woman younger than 35 with type 1 diabetes.

DNA for the CDR3: TGTGCCAGCAGTTACTCGGGACAGGGGGCAGATACGCAGTATTTT. Its protein is CASSYSGQGADTQYF. The chain uses TRBV10-3 and TRBJ2-3, with 11 bases lining up with TRBD1. Germline V gene data show CDR1 as ENHRY and CDR2 as SYGVKD. The CDR3 runs to 15 residues.